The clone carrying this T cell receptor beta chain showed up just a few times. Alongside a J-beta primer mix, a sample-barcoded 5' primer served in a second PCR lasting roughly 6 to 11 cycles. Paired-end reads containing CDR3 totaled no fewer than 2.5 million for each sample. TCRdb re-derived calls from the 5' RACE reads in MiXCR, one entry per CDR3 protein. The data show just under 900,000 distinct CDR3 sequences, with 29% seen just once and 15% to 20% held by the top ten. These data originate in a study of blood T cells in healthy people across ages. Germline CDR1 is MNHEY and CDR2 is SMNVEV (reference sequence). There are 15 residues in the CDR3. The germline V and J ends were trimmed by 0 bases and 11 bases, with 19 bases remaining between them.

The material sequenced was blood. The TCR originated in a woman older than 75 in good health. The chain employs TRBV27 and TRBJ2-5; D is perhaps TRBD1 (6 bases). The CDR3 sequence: CASSLSAGVMGEQYF. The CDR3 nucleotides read TGTGCCAGCAGTTTATCGGCAGGGGTGATGGGTGAGCAGTACTTC.